This T cell receptor (beta chain) was found in a study of STAT5B mutations in CD4+ large granular lymphocyte leukemia. Whole-study context: Healthy donors showed HLA-associated enrichment of the CDR3 'QG' motif. The study's findings and limits: Roughly a quarter of private leukemic clonotypes occurred rarely in other patients' non-leukemic repertoires. Top patient clones used TRBV06 genes more often: 8/27 versus 2/35 in controls.

In the authors' workflow: Productive clonotypes were detectable down to 2.59 x 10-5 frequency. Libraries were prepared by immunoSEQ multiplex PCR; TCRdb keeps only in-frame clonotypes and omits some of them. The V and J calls and clone size come from that table; D and trimming were worked out from the DNA. The repertoire has around 31,000 clones, just under 75% of them found once; the top ten carry roughly 1%. Notes on this clone: The antigen is unknown.

V was trimmed by 0 bases and J by 5 bases, leaving 9 bases between them. This CDR3 region has 14 residues. Germline lookup yields CDR1 SGHNT and CDR2 YYREEE (reference sequence). Sequences were obtained from CD4+ T cells from blood buffy coats. The TCR comes from a human donor in good health. The V call is TRBV5-4, the J call TRBJ2-1; D might be TRBD2 (6 bases). CDR3 sequence (DNA): TGTGCCAGCAGCTTGGATCTAGCGAACAATGAGCAGTTCTTC. This codes for CASSLDLANNEQFF.